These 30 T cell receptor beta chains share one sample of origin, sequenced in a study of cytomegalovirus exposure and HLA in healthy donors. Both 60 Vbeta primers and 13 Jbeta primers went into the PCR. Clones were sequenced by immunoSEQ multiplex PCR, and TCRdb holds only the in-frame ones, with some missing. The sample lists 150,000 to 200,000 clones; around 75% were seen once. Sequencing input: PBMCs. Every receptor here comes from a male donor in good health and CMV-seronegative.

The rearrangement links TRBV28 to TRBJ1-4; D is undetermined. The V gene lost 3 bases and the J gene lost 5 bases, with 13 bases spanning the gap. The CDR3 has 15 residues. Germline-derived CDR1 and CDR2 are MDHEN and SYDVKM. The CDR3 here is CASSFSGGPNEKLFF. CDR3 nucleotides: TGTGCCAGCAGTTTCTCCGGAGGCCCAAATGAAAAACTGTTTTTT.

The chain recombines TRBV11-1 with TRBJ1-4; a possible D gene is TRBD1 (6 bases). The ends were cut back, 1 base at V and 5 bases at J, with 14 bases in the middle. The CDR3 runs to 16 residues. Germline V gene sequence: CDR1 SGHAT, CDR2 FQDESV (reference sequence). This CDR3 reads CASSLGATGSNEKLFF. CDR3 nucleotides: TGTGCCAGCAGCTTAGGGGCGACAGGAAGCAATGAAAAACTGTTTTTT.

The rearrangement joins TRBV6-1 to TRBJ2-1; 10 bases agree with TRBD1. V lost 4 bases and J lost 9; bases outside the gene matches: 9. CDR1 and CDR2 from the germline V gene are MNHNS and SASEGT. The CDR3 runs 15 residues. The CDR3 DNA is TGTGCCAGCAGTGTCTTGGGGACAGGGGCGAGTGAGCAGTTCTTC. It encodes CASSVLGTGASEQFF.

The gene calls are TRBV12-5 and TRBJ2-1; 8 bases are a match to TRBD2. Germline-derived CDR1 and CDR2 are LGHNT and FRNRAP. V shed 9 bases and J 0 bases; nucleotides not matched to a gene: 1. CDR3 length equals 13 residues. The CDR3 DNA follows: TGTGCTAGCGGGAGGGCCTCCTACAATGAGCAGTTCTTC. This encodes CASGRASYNEQFF.

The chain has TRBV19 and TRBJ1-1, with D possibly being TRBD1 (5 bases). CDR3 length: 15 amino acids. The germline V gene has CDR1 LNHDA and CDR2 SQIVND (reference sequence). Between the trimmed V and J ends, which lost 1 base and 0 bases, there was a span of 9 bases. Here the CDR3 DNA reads TGTGCCAGTAGTATAGCGGACATATTGAACACTGAAGCTTTCTTT. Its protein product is CASSIADILNTEAFF. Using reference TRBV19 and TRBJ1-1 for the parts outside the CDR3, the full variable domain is DGGITQSPKYLFRKEGQNVTLSCEQNLNHDAMYWYRQDPGQGLRLIYYSQIVNDFQKGDIAEGYSVSREKKESFPLTVTSAQKNPTAFYLCASSIADILNTEAFFGQGTRLTVV.

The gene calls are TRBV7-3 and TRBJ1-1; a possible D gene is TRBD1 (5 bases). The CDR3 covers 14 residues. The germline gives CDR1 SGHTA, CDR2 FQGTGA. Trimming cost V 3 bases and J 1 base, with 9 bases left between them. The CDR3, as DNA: TGTGCCAGCAGCTTGGGGCGGGGGAACACTGAAGCTTTCTTT. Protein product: CASSLGRGNTEAFF. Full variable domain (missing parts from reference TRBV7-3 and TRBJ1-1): GAGVSQTPSNKVTEKGKYVELRCDPISGHTALYWYRQSLGQGPEFLIYFQGTGAADDSGLPNDRFFAVRPEGSVSTLKIQRTERGDSAVYLCASSLGRGNTEAFFGQGTRLTVV.

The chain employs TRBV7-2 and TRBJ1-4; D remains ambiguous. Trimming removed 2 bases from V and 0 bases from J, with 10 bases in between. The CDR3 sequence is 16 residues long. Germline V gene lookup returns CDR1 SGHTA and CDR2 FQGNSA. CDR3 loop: CASSLMAETTNEKLFF. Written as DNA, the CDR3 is TGTGCCAGCAGCTTAATGGCAGAAACAACTAATGAAAAACTGTTTTTT.

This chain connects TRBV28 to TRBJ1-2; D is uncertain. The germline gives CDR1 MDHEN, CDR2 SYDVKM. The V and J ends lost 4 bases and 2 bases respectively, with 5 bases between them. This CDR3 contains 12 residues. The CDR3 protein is CASSSENYGYTF. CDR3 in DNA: TGTGCCAGCAGTTCGGAGAACTATGGCTACACCTTC.

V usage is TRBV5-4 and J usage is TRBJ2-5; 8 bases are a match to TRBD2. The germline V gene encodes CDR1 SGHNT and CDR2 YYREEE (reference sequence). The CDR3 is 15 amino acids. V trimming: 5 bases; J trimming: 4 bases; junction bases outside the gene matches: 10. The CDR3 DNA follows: TGTGCCAGCAGTCCTAGCGGGTTTGCCGGAGAGACCCAGTACTTC. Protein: CASSPSGFAGETQYF.

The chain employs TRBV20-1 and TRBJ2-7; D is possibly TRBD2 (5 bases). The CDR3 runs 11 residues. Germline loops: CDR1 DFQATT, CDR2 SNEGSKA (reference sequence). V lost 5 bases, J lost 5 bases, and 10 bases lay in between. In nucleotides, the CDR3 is TGCAGTGCTCGAGGGCTAGACGAGCAGTACTTC. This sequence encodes CSARGLDEQYF.

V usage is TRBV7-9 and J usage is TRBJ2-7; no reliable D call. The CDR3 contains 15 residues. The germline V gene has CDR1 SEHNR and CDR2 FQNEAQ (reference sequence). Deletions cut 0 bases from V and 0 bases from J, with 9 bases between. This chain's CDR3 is CASSLAYFSSYEQYF. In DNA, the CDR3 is TGTGCCAGCAGCTTAGCGTATTTCAGCTCCTACGAGCAGTACTTC.

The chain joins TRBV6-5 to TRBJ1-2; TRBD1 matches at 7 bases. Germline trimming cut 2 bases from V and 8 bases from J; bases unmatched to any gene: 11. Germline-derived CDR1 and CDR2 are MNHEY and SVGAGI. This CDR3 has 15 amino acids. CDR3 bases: TGTGCCAGCAGTTACAGCAGGGGGTTCACTGTAGGCTACACCTTC. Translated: CASSYSRGFTVGYTF.

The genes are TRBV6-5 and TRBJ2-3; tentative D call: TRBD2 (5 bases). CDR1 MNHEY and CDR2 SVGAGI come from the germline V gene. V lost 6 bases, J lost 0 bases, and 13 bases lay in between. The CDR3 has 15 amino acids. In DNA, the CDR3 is TGTGCCAGCAGCCCCTCGTCTAGCAGCACAGATACGCAGTATTTT. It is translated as CASSPSSSSTDTQYF.

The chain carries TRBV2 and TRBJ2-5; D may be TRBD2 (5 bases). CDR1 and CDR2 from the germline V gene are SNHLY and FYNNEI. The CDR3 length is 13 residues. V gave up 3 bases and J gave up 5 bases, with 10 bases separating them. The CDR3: CASSEASWETQYF. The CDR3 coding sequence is TGTGCCAGCAGTGAGGCTAGCTGGGAGACCCAGTACTTC.

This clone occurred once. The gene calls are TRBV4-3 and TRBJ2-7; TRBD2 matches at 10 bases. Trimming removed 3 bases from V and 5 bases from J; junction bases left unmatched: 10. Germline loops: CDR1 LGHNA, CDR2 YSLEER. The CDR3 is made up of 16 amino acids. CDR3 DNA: TGCGCCAGCAGCCAGGGTAGACTAGCGGGCCAGAACGAGCAGTACTTC. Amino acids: CASSQGRLAGQNEQYF.

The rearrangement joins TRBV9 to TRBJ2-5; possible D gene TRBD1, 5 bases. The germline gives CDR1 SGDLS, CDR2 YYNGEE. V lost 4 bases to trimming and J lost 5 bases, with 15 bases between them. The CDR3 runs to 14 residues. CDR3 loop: CASSFASGPETQYF. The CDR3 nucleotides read TGTGCCAGCAGCTTCGCCTCAGGGCCGGAGACCCAGTACTTC. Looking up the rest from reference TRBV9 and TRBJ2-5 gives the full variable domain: DSGVTQTPKHLITATGQRVTLRCSPRSGDLSVYWYQQSLDQGLQFLIQYYNGEERAKGNILERFSAQQFPDLHSELNLSSLELGDSALYFCASSFASGPETQYFGPGTRLLVL.

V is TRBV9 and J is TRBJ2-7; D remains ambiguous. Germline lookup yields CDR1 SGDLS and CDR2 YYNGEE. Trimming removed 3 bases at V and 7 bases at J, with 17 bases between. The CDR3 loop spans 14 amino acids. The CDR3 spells CASSAQNQAWEQYF. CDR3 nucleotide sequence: TGTGCCAGCAGCGCCCAGAATCAGGCGTGGGAGCAGTACTTC.

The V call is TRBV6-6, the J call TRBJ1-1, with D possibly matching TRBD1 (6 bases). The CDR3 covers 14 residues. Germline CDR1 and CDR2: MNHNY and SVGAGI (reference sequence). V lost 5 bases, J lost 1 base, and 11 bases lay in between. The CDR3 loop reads CASSTRQENTEAFF. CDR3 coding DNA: TGTGCCAGCAGTACTAGACAGGAGAACACTGAAGCTTTCTTT.

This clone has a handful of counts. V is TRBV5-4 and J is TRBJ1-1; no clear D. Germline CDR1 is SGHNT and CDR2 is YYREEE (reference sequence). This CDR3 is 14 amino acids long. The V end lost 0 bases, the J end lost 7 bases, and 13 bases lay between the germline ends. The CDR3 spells CASSLGPLESEAFF. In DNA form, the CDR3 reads TGTGCCAGCAGCTTGGGTCCGTTGGAGAGTGAAGCTTTCTTT.

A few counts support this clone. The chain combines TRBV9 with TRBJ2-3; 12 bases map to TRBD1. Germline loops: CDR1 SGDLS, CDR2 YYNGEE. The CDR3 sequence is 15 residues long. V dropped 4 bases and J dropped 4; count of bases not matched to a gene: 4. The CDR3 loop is CASSPGQGAPDTQYF. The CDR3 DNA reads TGTGCCAGCAGCCCGGGACAGGGGGCCCCAGATACGCAGTATTTT.

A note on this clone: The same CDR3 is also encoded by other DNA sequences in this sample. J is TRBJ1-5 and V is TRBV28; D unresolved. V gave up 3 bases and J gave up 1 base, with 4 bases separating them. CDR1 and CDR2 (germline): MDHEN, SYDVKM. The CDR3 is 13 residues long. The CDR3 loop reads CASSFSSNQPQHF. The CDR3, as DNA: TGTGCCAGCAGTTTCTCGAGCAATCAGCCCCAGCATTTT.

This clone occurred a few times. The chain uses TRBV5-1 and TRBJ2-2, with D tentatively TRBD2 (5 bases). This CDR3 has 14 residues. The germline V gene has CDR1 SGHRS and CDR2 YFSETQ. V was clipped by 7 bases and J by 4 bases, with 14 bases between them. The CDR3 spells CASAEGAVTGELFF. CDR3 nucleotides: TGCGCCAGCGCTGAGGGAGCGGTCACCGGGGAGCTGTTTTTT.

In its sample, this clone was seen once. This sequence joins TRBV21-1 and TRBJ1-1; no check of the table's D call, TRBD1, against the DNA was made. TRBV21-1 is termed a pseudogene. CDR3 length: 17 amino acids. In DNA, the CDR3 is TGTGCCAGCAGCCCTCCCGGGACAGGGCCCCGGCTTACTGAAGCTTTCTTT. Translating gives CASSPPGTGPRLTEAFF.

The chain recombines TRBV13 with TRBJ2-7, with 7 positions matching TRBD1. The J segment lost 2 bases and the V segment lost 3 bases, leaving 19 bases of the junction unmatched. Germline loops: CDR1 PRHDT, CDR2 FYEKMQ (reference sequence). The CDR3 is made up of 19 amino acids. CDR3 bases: TGTGCCAGCAGCTTGTCGGGGAGACAGGGAAAGTGGGGAGCCTACGAGCAGTACTTC. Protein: CASSLSGRQGKWGAYEQYF.

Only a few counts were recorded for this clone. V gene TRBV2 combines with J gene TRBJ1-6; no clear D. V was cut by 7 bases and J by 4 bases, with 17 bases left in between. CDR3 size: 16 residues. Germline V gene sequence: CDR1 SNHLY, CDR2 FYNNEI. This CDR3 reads CASNSQRTRYNSPLHF. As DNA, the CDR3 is TGTGCCAGCAACTCACAGCGGACGAGATATAATTCACCCCTCCACTTT.

CDR3 in amino acids: CASSLGQGSWGYTF. The CDR3 coding sequence is TGCGCCAGCAGCTTGGGACAGGGTTCTTGGGGCTACACCTTC. J is TRBJ1-2 and V is TRBV5-1; 7 bases are shared with TRBD1. In germline, CDR1 is SGHRS, CDR2 YFSETQ. CDR3 length equals 14 residues. With V trimmed by 0 bases and J by 8 bases, 7 bases remained unmatched.

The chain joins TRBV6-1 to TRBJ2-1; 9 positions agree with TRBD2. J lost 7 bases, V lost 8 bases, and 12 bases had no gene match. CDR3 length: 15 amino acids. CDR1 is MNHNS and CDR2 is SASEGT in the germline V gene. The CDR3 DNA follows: TGTGCCAGCGGGGGCTTGCGGGAGGGCCGGAATGAGCAGTTCTTC. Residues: CASGGLREGRNEQFF.

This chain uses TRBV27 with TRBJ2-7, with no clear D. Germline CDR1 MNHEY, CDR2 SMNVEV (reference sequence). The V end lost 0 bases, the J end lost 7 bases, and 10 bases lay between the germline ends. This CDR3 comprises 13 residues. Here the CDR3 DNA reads TGTGCCAGCAGTTTATCGCGGTCGTGGGAGCAGTACTTC. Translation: CASSLSRSWEQYF.

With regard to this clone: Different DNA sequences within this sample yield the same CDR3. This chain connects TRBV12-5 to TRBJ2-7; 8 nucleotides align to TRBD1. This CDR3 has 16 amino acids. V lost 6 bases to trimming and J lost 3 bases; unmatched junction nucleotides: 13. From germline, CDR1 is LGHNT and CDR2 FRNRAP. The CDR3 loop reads CASGFMTGVLSYEQYF. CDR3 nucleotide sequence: TGTGCTAGTGGCTTCATGACAGGGGTCTTAAGCTACGAGCAGTACTTC.

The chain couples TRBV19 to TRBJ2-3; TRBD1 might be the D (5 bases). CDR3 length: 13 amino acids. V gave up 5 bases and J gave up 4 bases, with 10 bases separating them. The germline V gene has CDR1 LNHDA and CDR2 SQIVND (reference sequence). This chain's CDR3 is CASSQWGPDTQYF. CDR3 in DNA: TGTGCCAGTAGTCAATGGGGCCCAGATACGCAGTATTTT.